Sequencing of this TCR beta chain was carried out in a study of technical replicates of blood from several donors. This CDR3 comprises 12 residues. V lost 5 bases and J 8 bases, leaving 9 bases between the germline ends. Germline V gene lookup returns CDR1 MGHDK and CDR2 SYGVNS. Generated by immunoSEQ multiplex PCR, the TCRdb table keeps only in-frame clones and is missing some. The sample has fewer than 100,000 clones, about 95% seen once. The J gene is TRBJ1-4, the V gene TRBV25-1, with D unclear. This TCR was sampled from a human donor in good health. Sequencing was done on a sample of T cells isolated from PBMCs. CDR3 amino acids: CASSWAGEKLFF. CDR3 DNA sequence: TGTGCCAGCAGTTGGGCAGGCGAAAAACTGTTTTTT.